This TCR beta chain derives from a study of T cell repertoires in cytomegalovirus infection. Study-wide background: Based on public TCR beta signatures, there were indications of CMV infection and of a matching HLA type. Findings and caveats of the study: HLA-C-restricted CMV-specific TCR beta clonotypes prevailed in the ex vivo response. Identification of carriers of CMV plus the relevant HLA was performed using cumulative public TCR beta family frequency.

TCRdb re-analysed the reads in MiXCR, keeping a single row per CDR3 protein. The data contain fewer than 400,000 distinct CDR3 sequences, roughly 18% of them singletons. A word on this clonotype: Its antigen remains unknown.

The sample was PBMCs. This TCR came from a human donor in good health (CMV status not recorded). Some clones in this sample may be carry-over from other donors' samples.

The CDR3 DNA reads TGCAGCGTTGAAGAAGTGGTGCCTAATGGCTACACCTTC. Translating gives CSVEEVVPNGYTF. The chain carries TRBV29-1 and TRBJ1-2; D uncertain. V was cut by 0 bases and J by 6 bases, with 11 bases left in between. This CDR3 region has 13 residues. Germline V gene lookup returns CDR1 SQVTM and CDR2 ANQGSEA.